This TCR beta chain was identified during a study of shared clonotypes between healthy human individuals. Roughly 33,000 T cell genomes, or roughly 200 ng DNA, went into the sorted-subset replicate PCRs. Generated by immunoSEQ multiplex PCR, the TCRdb table keeps only in-frame clones and is missing some. The sample contains about 95,000 clones, under 80% of which appear only once. Trimming took 0 bases from V and 7 from J, leaving 18 bases between them. The length of the CDR3 is 16 residues. CDR1 is MNHEY, CDR2 SMNVEV, per germline (reference sequence). The clonotype comes from a man aged 25-45 years in good health. The sequenced material came from memory CD8+ T cells sorted from blood. Subset reported: CD45RO+ cells pooled with CCR7-negative TemRA cells. The chain carries TRBV27 and TRBJ2-5; TRBD1 or TRBD2 may be the D gene (6 bases each). For the CDR3, the DNA is TGTGCCAGCAGTTTATCGATAATAGGGGGGAGCGGGACCCAGTACTTC. Amino acids: CASSLSIIGGSGTQYF.